The present TCR beta chain was sequenced within a study of blood T cell repertoires in COVID-19. Seattle's enrolled individuals joined amid active infection and were then monitored longitudinally. Original processing notes: From reference gene primer amplification, estimates of nucleated cell counts were derived. Libraries were prepared by immunoSEQ multiplex PCR; TCRdb keeps only in-frame clonotypes and omits some of them. The D gene and trimming were derived from the DNA, and the V and J assignments and clone size from that table. Counted here are 250,000 to 350,000 clones, around 85% occurring once; the ten biggest clones make up roughly 0.87%. Trimming took 1 base from V and 4 from J; bases not matched to a gene: 11. Germline lookup yields CDR1 MNHNS and CDR2 SASEGT. CDR3 length equals 17 residues.

Sequencing was carried out using peripheral blood. This TCR derives from a human donor with COVID-19, enrolled during active disease. The donor label of this sample is uncertain. The chain carries TRBV6-1 and TRBJ2-5, with 8 positions matching TRBD1. CDR3 in amino acids: CASSEGRGRGRRETQYF. The CDR3 nucleotides are TGTGCCAGCAGTGAAGGGCGCGGCAGGGGGCGCCGAGAGACCCAGTACTTC.